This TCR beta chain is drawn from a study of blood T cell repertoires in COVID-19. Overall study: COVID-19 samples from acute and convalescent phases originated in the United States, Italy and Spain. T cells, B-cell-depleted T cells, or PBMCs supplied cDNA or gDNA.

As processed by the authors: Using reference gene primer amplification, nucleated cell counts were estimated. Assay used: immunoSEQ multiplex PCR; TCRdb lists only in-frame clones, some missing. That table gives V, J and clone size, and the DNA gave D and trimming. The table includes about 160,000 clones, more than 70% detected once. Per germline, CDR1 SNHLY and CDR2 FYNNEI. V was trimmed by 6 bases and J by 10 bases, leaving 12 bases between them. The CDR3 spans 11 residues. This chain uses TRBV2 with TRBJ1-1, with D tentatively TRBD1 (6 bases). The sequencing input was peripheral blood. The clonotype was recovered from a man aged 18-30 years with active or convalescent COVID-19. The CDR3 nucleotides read TGTGCCAGCAGGTCGGGGACAAGAGCTTTCTTT. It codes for CASRSGTRAFF. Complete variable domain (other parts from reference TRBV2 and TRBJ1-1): EPEVTQTPSHQVTQMGQEVILRCVPISNHLYFYWYRQILGQKVEFLVSFYNNEISEKSEIFDDQFSVERPDGSNFTLKIRSTKLEDSAMYFCASRSGTRAFFGQGTRLTVV.